These 17 T cell receptor beta chains were sequenced from one sample in a study of shared clonotypes between healthy human individuals. Repertoires were generated with immunoSEQ multiplex PCR, while TCRdb's copy carries only in-frame clones and drops some. The data show some 1,400,000 clones, approximately 97% seen once. Sequenced material: naive CD4+ T cells sorted from blood. Regarding subset: CD45RA+ positively selected. These receptors all stem from a man aged 25-40 years in good health.

This sequence joins TRBV15 and TRBJ2-5; D is perhaps TRBD2 (5 bases). CDR3 size: 16 residues. V shed 0 bases and J shed 7 bases, with 18 bases lying between them. Germline-derived CDR1 and CDR2 are LNHNV and YYDKDF (reference sequence). Here the CDR3 reads CATSRDAGKRLGTQYF. Written as DNA, the CDR3 is TGTGCCACCAGCAGAGATGCCGGGAAACGGCTGGGGACCCAGTACTTC. The full variable domain, completed using reference TRBV15 and TRBJ2-5, is DAMVIQNPRYQVTQFGKPVTLSCSQTLNHNVMYWYQQKSSQAPKLLFHYYDKDFNNEADTPDNFQSRRPNTSFCFLDIRSPGLGDTAMYLCATSRDAGKRLGTQYFGPGTRLLVL.

The chain employs TRBV2 and TRBJ1-1; D is ambiguous. Germline CDR1 reads SNHLY; CDR2 reads FYNNEI. V lost 6 bases, J lost 4 bases, and 15 bases lay in between. The CDR3 is made up of 14 amino acids. CDR3 residues: CASRKERSGTEAFF. In nucleotides, the CDR3 is TGTGCCAGCAGGAAAGAGCGGTCGGGCACTGAAGCTTTCTTT.

This chain joins TRBV9 and TRBJ2-1, with a tentative D call TRBD1 (5 bases). This CDR3 contains 18 residues. The V gene's germline CDR1 is SGDLS and CDR2 YYNGEE. Trimming removed 0 bases at V and 8 bases at J, with 24 bases between. The CDR3 spells CASSVALSDSVGVYEQFF. The CDR3 nucleotides read TGTGCCAGCAGCGTAGCCCTCTCCGACAGTGTTGGGGTCTATGAGCAGTTCTTC.

This chain uses TRBV7-2 with TRBJ2-7; D is perhaps TRBD2 (5 bases). From germline, CDR1 is SGHTA and CDR2 FQGNSA. Trimming removed 0 bases at V and 4 bases at J, with 10 bases between. This CDR3 is built from 14 residues. This CDR3 reads CASSLALAEYEQYF. The CDR3 DNA reads TGTGCCAGCAGCTTAGCCCTAGCAGAGTACGAGCAGTACTTC.

For this clone: The same CDR3 arises from other DNA sequences in this sample as well. The chain recombines TRBV7-6 with TRBJ1-5, with 11 bases that match TRBD1. V was pared by 5 bases and J by 0 bases, with 3 bases of the junction left unmatched. The CDR3 extends over 16 amino acids. Germline values: CDR1 SGHVS, CDR2 FNYEAQ. Written as DNA, the CDR3 is TGTGCCAGCAGCCTAGGGACAGGGGGTAGCAATCAGCCCCAGCATTTT. Translation: CASSLGTGGSNQPQHF.

This chain connects TRBV9 to TRBJ2-5; tentatively, D is TRBD1 or TRBD2 (6 bases each). Germline CDR1 SGDLS, CDR2 YYNGEE. V was clipped by 1 base and J by 5 bases, with 12 bases between them. This CDR3 is built from 14 residues. In DNA form, the CDR3 reads TGTGCCAGCAGCGTAAGGGGGGCCGGGGAGACCCAGTACTTC. This gives the protein CASSVRGAGETQYF.

The chain employs TRBV6-1 and TRBJ1-2; perhaps TRBD1 as D (6 bases). This CDR3 region has 14 residues. Germline V gene data show CDR1 as MNHNS and CDR2 as SASEGT. Between the trimmed V and J ends, which lost 0 bases and 7 bases, there was a span of 12 bases. The CDR3 nucleotides read TGTGCCAGCAGTGAAGCGCGGGGGGCGCGTGGCTACACCTTC. It encodes CASSEARGARGYTF.

The V and J genes are TRBV28 and TRBJ2-7; D remains unclear. Germline CDR1 and CDR2: MDHEN and SYDVKM. The length of the CDR3 is 12 residues. Trimming pared 8 bases from V and 4 bases from J, leaving 12 bases between. The CDR3 loop is CASRSARYEQYF. CDR3 sequence (DNA): TGTGCCAGCCGGTCAGCCAGGTACGAGCAGTACTTC.

The chain couples TRBV5-1 to TRBJ2-2, with TRBD1 matching 9 bases. Germline CDR1 reads SGHRS; CDR2 reads YFSETQ. With V trimmed by 4 bases and J by 5 bases, 3 bases remained unmatched. CDR3 length: 14 residues. CDR3 in amino acids: CASSGTGTTGELFF. CDR3 nucleotide sequence: TGCGCCAGCAGCGGGACAGGGACGACCGGGGAGCTGTTTTTT.

This clone was detected once. The chain carries TRBV9 and TRBJ2-6; D possibly corresponds to TRBD1 (6 bases). The V gene's germline CDR1 is SGDLS and CDR2 YYNGEE. This CDR3 comprises 18 residues. V lost 4 bases, J lost 2 bases, and 19 bases lay in between. CDR3 sequence: CASSPQWGLDTGANVLTF. CDR3 coding DNA: TGTGCCAGCAGCCCGCAATGGGGGCTAGATACTGGGGCCAACGTCCTGACTTTC.

On this clone itself: Other DNA sequences in the same sample also yield this CDR3. This rearrangement joins TRBV5-1 to TRBJ2-3, with D possibly matching TRBD2 (5 bases). V lost 4 bases to trimming and J lost 0 bases, with 9 bases between them. Germline-derived CDR1 and CDR2 are SGHRS and YFSETQ. This CDR3 has 14 amino acids. CDR3 DNA sequence: TGCGCCAGCAGCCCCCGGGGTAGCACAGATACGCAGTATTTT. Translation: CASSPRGSTDTQYF.

The chain uses TRBV19 and TRBJ2-1, with D possibly being TRBD2 (5 bases). V was cut by 7 bases and J by 7 bases, with 14 bases left in between. The germline CDR1 and CDR2 sequences are LNHDA and SQIVND (reference sequence). The CDR3 contains 13 residues. For the CDR3, the DNA is TGTGCCAGTAATAAAAAACGGGGAAATGAGCAGTTCTTC. Translation: CASNKKRGNEQFF. The full variable domain, its missing parts supplied by reference TRBV19 and TRBJ2-1, is DGGITQSPKYLFRKEGQNVTLSCEQNLNHDAMYWYRQDPGQGLRLIYYSQIVNDFQKGDIAEGYSVSREKKESFPLTVTSAQKNPTAFYLCASNKKRGNEQFFGPGTRLTVL.

The chain has TRBV5-4 and TRBJ2-3; 9 nucleotides agree with TRBD2. The CDR3 length is 15 residues. CDR1 is SGHNT, CDR2 YYREEE, per germline (reference sequence). V lost 7 bases to trimming and J lost 2 bases; unmatched junction nucleotides: 8. The CDR3 region has the DNA TGTGCCAGCTCGACTAGCGGACTTACCACAGATACGCAGTATTTT. It codes for CASSTSGLTTDTQYF.

For this clone: The same CDR3 arises from other DNA sequences in this sample as well. V gene TRBV30 combines with J gene TRBJ1-2; D unclear. V lost 4 bases to trimming and J lost 1 base, with 4 bases between them. Germline assignment: CDR1 GTSNPN and CDR2 SVGIG (reference sequence). This CDR3 spans 11 amino acids. The CDR3 nucleotides are TGTGCCTGGACCGATAACTATGGCTACACCTTC. Amino acid sequence: CAWTDNYGYTF.

The chain combines TRBV7-9 with TRBJ1-5, with D hard to call. The CDR3 contains 15 residues. The V end lost 4 bases, the J end lost 6 bases, and 16 bases lay between the germline ends. Per the germline V gene, CDR1 is SEHNR and CDR2 is FQNEAQ (reference sequence). In DNA, the CDR3 is TGTGCCAGCAGCTCTATGAGAGGTCTCGGTCAGCCCCAGCATTTT. This codes for CASSSMRGLGQPQHF.

This chain links TRBV7-8 with TRBJ1-3, with a possible D match to TRBD1 (5 bases). The CDR3 sequence is 16 residues long. Trimming removed 4 bases from V and 0 bases from J, with 13 bases in between. Per the germline V gene, CDR1 is SGHVS and CDR2 is FQNEAQ. The CDR3 protein is CASSSEGRFSGNTIYF. The CDR3, as DNA: TGTGCCAGCAGCTCGGAGGGACGGTTCTCTGGAAACACCATATATTTT.

About this clone itself: A junction end diverges from the germline sequence, so it may reflect a read error. The chain carries TRBV19 and TRBJ1-2; D is uncertain. CDR1 is LNHDA, CDR2 SQIVND, per germline (reference sequence). The CDR3 runs to 13 residues. The DNA for the CDR3 is TGTGCCAGTAGGCCACAGATTACCTATGTCTACACCTTC. Its translation: CASRPQITYVYTF.